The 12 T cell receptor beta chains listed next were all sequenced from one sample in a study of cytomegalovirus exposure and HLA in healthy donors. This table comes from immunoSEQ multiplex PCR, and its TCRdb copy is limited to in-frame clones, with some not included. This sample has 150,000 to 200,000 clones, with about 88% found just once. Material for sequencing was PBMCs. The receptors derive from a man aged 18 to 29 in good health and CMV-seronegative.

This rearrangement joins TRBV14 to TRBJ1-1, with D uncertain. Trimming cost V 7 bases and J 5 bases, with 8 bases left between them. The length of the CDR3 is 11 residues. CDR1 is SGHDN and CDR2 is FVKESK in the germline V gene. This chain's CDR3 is CASTSGTEAFF. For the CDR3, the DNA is TGTGCCAGCACTTCGGGGACTGAAGCTTTCTTT.

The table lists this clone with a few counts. Written as DNA, the CDR3 is TGCAGCGTTGGGGGTTATCAGGGGGCTTTCGAAGGCTACACCTTC. Encoded protein: CSVGGYQGAFEGYTF. This chain joins TRBV29-1 and TRBJ1-2, with TRBD1 identical over 8 bases. The V segment lost 4 bases and the J segment 8 bases; nucleotides outside the gene matches: 15. The CDR3 is 15 residues long. Germline CDR1 and CDR2: SQVTM and ANQGSEA.

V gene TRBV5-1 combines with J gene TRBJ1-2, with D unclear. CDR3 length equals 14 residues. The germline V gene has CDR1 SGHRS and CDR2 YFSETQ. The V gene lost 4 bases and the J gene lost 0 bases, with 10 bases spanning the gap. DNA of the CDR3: TGCGCCAGCAGCCAAAGCACGACTAACTATGGCTACACCTTC. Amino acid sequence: CASSQSTTNYGYTF.

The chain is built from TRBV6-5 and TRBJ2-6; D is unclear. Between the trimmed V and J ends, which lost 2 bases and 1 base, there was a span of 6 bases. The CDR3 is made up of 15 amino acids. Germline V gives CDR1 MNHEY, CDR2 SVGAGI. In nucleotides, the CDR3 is TGTGCCAGCAGTTACGGCTTGTCTGGGGCCAACGTCCTGACTTTC. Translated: CASSYGLSGANVLTF.

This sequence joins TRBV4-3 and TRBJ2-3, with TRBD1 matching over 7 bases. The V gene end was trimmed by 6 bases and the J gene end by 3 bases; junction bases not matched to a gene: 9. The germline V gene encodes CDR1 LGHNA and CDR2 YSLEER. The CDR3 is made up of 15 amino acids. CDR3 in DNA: TGCGCCAGCAGGCCCGGGACAGCCTCAACAGATACGCAGTATTTT. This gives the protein CASRPGTASTDTQYF.

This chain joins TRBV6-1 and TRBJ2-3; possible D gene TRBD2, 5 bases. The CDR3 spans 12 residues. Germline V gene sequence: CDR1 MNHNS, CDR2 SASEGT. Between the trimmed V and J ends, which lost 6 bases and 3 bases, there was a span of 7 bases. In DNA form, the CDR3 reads TGTGCCAGCAGACTAGAAACAGATACGCAGTATTTT. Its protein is CASRLETDTQYF.

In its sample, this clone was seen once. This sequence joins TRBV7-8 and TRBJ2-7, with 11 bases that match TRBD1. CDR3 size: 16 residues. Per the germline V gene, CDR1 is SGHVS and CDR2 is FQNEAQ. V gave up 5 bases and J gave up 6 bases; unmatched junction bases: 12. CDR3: CASSRSPGQGDSEQYF. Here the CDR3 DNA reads TGTGCCAGCAGCCGCTCCCCGGGACAGGGGGACTCCGAGCAGTACTTC.

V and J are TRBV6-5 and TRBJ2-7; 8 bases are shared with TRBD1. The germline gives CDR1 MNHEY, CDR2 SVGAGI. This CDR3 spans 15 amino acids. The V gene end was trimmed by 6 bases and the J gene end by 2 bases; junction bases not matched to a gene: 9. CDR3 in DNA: TGTGCCAGCAGCCGCACAGGGGGGATAGCCTACGAGCAGTACTTC. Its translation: CASSRTGGIAYEQYF.

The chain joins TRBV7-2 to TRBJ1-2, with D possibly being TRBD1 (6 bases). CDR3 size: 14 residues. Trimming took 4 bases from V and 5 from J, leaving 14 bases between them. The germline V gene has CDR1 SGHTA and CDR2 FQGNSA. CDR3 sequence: CASSSGDVLYGYTF. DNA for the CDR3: TGTGCCAGCAGCTCAGGGGATGTCCTTTATGGCTACACCTTC.

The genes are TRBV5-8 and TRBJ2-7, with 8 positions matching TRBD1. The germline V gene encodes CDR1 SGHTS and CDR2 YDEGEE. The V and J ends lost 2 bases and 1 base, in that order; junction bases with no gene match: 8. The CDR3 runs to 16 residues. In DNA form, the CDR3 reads TGTGCCAGCAGCTTATCCAGGGGGCGGGTTTCCTACGAGCAGTACGTC. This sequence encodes CASSLSRGRVSYEQYV.

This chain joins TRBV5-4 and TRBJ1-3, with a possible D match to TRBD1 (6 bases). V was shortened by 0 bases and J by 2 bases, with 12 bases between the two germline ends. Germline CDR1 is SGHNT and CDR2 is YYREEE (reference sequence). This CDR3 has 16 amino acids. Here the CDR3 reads CASSLAGGRPGNTIYF. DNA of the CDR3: TGTGCCAGCAGCTTGGCCGGGGGGCGCCCTGGAAACACCATATATTTT.

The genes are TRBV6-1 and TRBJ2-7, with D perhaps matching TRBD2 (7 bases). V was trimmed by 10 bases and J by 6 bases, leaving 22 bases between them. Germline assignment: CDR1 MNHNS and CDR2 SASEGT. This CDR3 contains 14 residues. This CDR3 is CATSKGGAPGEQYV. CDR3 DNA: TGTGCCACCTCCAAGGGGGGGGCTCCTGGCGAGCAGTACGTC.